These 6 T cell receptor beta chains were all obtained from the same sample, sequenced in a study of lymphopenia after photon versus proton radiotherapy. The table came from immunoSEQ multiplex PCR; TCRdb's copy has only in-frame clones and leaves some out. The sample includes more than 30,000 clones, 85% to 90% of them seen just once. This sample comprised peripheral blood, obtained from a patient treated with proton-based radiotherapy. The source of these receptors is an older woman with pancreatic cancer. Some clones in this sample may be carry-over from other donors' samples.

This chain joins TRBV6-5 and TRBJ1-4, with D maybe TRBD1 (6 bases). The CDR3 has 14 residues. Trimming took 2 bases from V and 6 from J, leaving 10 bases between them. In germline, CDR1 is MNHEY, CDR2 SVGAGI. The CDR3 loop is CASSYEGGDEKLFF. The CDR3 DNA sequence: TGTGCCAGCAGTTACGAAGGGGGAGATGAAAAACTGTTTTTT.

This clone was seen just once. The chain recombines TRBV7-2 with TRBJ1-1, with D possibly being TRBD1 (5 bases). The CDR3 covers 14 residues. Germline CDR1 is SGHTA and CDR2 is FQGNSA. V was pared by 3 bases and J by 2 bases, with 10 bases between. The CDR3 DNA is TGTGCCAGCAGCTTCTCAGGGTTTAACACTGAAGCTTTCTTT. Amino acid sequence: CASSFSGFNTEAFF.

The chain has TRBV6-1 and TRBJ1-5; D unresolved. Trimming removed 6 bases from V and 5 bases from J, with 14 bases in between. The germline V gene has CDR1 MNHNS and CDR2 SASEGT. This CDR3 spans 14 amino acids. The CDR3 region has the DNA TGTGCCAGCAGCTCGTCGGGAGCCCATCAGCCCCAGCATTTT. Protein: CASSSSGAHQPQHF.

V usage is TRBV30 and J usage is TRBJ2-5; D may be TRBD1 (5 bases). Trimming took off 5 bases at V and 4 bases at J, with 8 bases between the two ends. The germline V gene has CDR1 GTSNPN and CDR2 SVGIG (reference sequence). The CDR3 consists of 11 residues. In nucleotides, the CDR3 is TGTGCCTGGGACAGATTAGAGACCCAGTACTTC. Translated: CAWDRLETQYF.

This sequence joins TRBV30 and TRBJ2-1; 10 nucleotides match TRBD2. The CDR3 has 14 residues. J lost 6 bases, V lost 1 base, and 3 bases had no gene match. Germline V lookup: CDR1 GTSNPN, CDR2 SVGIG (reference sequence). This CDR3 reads CAWSELAGSNEQFF. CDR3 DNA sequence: TGTGCCTGGAGTGAACTAGCGGGATCCAATGAGCAGTTCTTC.

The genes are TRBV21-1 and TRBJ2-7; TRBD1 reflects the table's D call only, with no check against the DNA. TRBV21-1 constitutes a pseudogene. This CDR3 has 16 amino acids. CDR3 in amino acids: CASSKEGQESSYERYF. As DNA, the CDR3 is TGTGCCAGCAGCAAGGAGGGACAGGAGAGCTCCTACGAGCGGTACTTC.